These T cell receptor beta chains were read from a single sample in a study of beta chain features in type 1 diabetes. TCRdb's table, derived via immunoSEQ multiplex PCR, lists solely in-frame clones and lacks some. Of some 220,000 clones in the sample, around 9.9% are singletons; the top ten hold less than 1.5%. Sequenced sample: central memory CD4+ T cells from blood. The source of these receptors is a man between 18 and 29 years old in good health. CDR3s include the opening cysteine and the closing phenylalanine or tryptophan. D genes are given only for firm matches. Size is omitted from some rows. Given values are once, few, many or a class for expanded clones.

d_call j_call clone_size v_call cdr3_nt cdr3_aa
TRBD2 TRBJ2-1 NA TRBV30 TGTGCCTGGAACGGACTAGCGGGAGGTTACCCGTTCTTC CAWNGLAGGYPFF
NA TRBJ1-3 few TRBV29-1 TGCAGCGTAAATACAGGGCCTGGAAACACCATATATTTT CSVNTGPGNTIYF
NA TRBJ1-4 few TRBV7-9 TGTGCCAGCAGCCTCTCAGCACACCTTAATGAAAAACTGTTTTTT CASSLSAHLNEKLFF
NA TRBJ1-1 few TRBV27 TGTGCCAGCAGTTCAGTATCGGGACAAGTTGTGAACACTGAAGCTTTCTTT CASSSVSGQVVNTEAFF
NA TRBJ2-6 many TRBV19 TGTGCCAGTAGTATTTTTCTGACTGGGGCCAACGTCCTGACTTTC CASSIFLTGANVLTF
TRBD2 TRBJ2-5 NA TRBV4-2 TGTGCCAGCAGCCAAGAAACTAGCGGCACAAACCCTAAAGAGACCCAGTACTTC CASSQETSGTNPKETQYF
NA TRBJ1-1 few TRBV7-2 TGTGCCAGCAGCCGGGCGGCGCAGGCCTGGGCTTTCTTT CASSRAAQAWAFF
TRBD2 TRBJ2-3 few TRBV5-1 TGCGCCAGCAGCTTGGAGAGACTAGCGGGAGTAGCAGATACGCAGTATTTT CASSLERLAGVADTQYF
TRBD1 TRBJ2-3 many TRBV4-3 TGCGCCAGCAGCCAACTTACTGGACAGGGTGCAGATACGCAGTATTTT CASSQLTGQGADTQYF
NA TRBJ2-1 NA TRBV7-9 TGTGCCAGCAGCTTGAGGCTCGGAGGCCCCTACAATGAGCAGTTCTTC CASSLRLGGPYNEQFF
NA TRBJ1-3 few TRBV30 TGTGCCTGGAGCTCGGAGGGGCGTTTTGGAAACACCATATATTTT CAWSSEGRFGNTIYF
NA TRBJ2-6 few TRBV19 TGTGCCACCTCTGGGGCCAACGTCCTGACTTTC CATSGANVLTF
TRBD2 TRBJ2-1 NA TRBV5-5 TGTGCCAGCAGCTACCAGACTAGCGTCTACAATGAGCAGTTCTTC CASSYQTSVYNEQFF
NA TRBJ2-1 NA TRBV29-1 TGCAGCGTTATTAGGGGTGGTGAGCAGTTCTTC CSVIRGGEQFF
TRBD1 TRBJ2-7 NA TRBV18 TGTGCCAGCTCACCCCCCGGGACAGGGAGCGGCGAGCAGTACTTC CASSPPGTGSGEQYF
NA TRBJ2-2 few TRBV4-2 TGTGCCAGCAGCCCCCGTAGGACAGCCACGAACACCGGGGAGCTGTTTTTT CASSPRRTATNTGELFF
NA TRBJ1-4 few TRBV29-1 TGCAGCGTTGGAGAAGGTAATGAAAAACTGTTTTTT CSVGEGNEKLFF
NA TRBJ1-2 few TRBV7-9 TGTGCCAGCAGCTCTTACAGGGGCTACACCTTC CASSSYRGYTF
NA TRBJ2-1 few TRBV2 TGTGCCAGCAGTGTGTACCCGGGGAATGAGCAGTTCTTC CASSVYPGNEQFF
TRBD1 TRBJ2-3 few TRBV19 TGTGCCAGTAGGGTACCGGACAGGAACACAGATACGCAGTATTTT CASRVPDRNTDTQYF
TRBD2 TRBJ2-6 NA TRBV19 TGTGCCAGTAGTATAATCACTAGCGGGTTACCTCTCTCTGGGGCCAACGTCCTGACTTTC CASSIITSGLPLSGANVLTF
TRBD1 TRBJ1-5 few TRBV5-1 TGCGCCAGCAGCTTGGAGGGACAGGGTGAACAGCCCCAGCATTTT CASSLEGQGEQPQHF
TRBD2 TRBJ2-3 few TRBV7-2 TGTGCCAGCAGCTTAGTAGGGGCACGGGGACTAACAGATACGCAGTATTTT CASSLVGARGLTDTQYF
NA TRBJ2-5 NA TRBV5-1 TGCGCCAGCAGCTTGGAACCCGGGACGAGGGCCCAGTACTTC CASSLEPGTRAQYF
NA TRBJ1-2 NA TRBV6-1 TGTGCCAGCAGTCGGGCAAACTATGGCTACACCTTC CASSRANYGYTF
TRBD2 TRBJ2-7 few TRBV29-1 TGCAGCGTAAACGAACTAGCGGGAGCCTACGAGCAGTACTTC CSVNELAGAYEQYF
NA TRBJ1-2 few TRBV6-6 TGTGCCAGCAGTCCTCCAGGGCAGGTAGAGGGCTACACCTTC CASSPPGQVEGYTF
TRBD1 TRBJ2-7 NA TRBV28 TGTGCCAGCAGAATAGACAGGGGCTTCTCCTACGAGCAGTACTTC CASRIDRGFSYEQYF
NA TRBJ1-1 NA TRBV14 TGTGCCAGCAGCCAATGGAGACACACTGAAGCTTTCTTT CASSQWRHTEAFF
NA TRBJ2-3 NA TRBV7-9 TGTGCCAGCAGCTTAAACTTGGGAGATACGCAGTATTTT CASSLNLGDTQYF
TRBD2 TRBJ2-7 many TRBV7-2 TGTGCCAGCAGCTTATCCGGGGGGAGTACCTACGAGCAGTACTTC CASSLSGGSTYEQYF
NA TRBJ1-3 few TRBV9 TGTGCCAGCAGCACCCAACAGGGAAACACCATATATTTT CASSTQQGNTIYF
TRBD2 TRBJ2-5 NA TRBV16 TGTGCCAGCAGCCGGAGCGGGGGACAAGAGACCCAGTACTTC CASSRSGGQETQYF
NA TRBJ2-7 few TRBV5-1 TGCGCCAGCCTCGAGGGGGCTAGCGCCACAGGCCCCTACGAGCAGTACTTC CASLEGASATGPYEQYF
TRBD1 TRBJ2-1 NA TRBV30 TGTGCCTGGAGCGCCCTTACAGGGGGCGGGAATGTCTTC CAWSALTGGGNVF